Shown below are 28 T cell receptor beta chains from a single sample sequenced in a study of blood T cell repertoires in COVID-19. Produced via immunoSEQ multiplex PCR; TCRdb's table is partial and in-frame only. The sample records 140,000 to 150,000 clones, roughly 91% being singletons. Sequenced input: peripheral blood. The source is a man in his 60s with active or convalescent COVID-19.

This chain uses TRBV10-3 with TRBJ2-7, with 12 bases identical to TRBD2. Germline V gene lookup returns CDR1 ENHRY and CDR2 SYGVKD. This CDR3 has 15 amino acids. V shed 3 bases, J shed 3 bases, and the junction held 3 bases outside the gene matches. The CDR3 coding sequence is TGTGCCATCAGTGACCTACTAGCGGGAGGCTACGAGCAGTACTTC. It is translated as CAISDLLAGGYEQYF.

The chain links TRBV27 to TRBJ2-1; D call uncertain. This CDR3 is built from 12 residues. Trimming removed 5 bases at V and 4 bases at J, with 6 bases between. Per germline, CDR1 MNHEY and CDR2 SMNVEV (reference sequence). In DNA, the CDR3 is TGTGCCAGCAGTAAGGAGTACAATGAGCAGTTCTTC. Translation: CASSKEYNEQFF.

The chain links TRBV6-5 to TRBJ2-3, with D possibly TRBD1 on 6 matching bases. This CDR3 is 15 amino acids long. V dropped 9 bases and J dropped 3 bases, with 19 bases sitting between them. Germline CDR1 and CDR2: MNHEY and SVGAGI. CDR3 nucleotide sequence: TGTGCCAGGGGGGTGGGGGCGATAAGTACAGATACGCAGTATTTT. Its translation: CARGVGAISTDTQYF.

The chain has TRBV11-3 and TRBJ2-5, with 7 bases that match TRBD2. J gave up 2 bases and V 7 bases, and 19 bases lay outside the gene matches. The V gene's germline CDR1 is SGHNT and CDR2 YENEEA. The CDR3 is made up of 18 amino acids. The CDR3: CASTVRGRGSLSQETQYF. CDR3 DNA sequence: TGTGCCAGCACCGTTCGAGGGAGGGGTTCATTAAGTCAAGAGACCCAGTACTTC.

The chain uses TRBV5-1 and TRBJ2-2; TRBD2 matches 10 bases. Losses at the gene ends were 0 bases for V and 4 bases for J; bases not matched to a gene: 6. The CDR3 contains 17 residues. Germline CDR1 is SGHRS and CDR2 is YFSETQ. Here the CDR3 reads CASSLALLAGSTGELFF. The CDR3 DNA is TGCGCCAGCAGCTTGGCCCTACTAGCGGGAAGCACCGGGGAGCTGTTTTTT.

This chain joins TRBV5-1 and TRBJ1-6; D gene ambiguous. The CDR3 has 14 amino acids. Germline CDR1 reads SGHRS; CDR2 reads YFSETQ. V shed 0 bases and J shed 5 bases, with 6 bases lying between them. Written as DNA, the CDR3 is TGCGCCAGCAGCTTGGACGGGAATAATTCACCCCTCCACTTT. Translation gives CASSLDGNNSPLHF.

V usage is TRBV6-6 and J usage is TRBJ2-2; unclear D gene. CDR1 is MNHNY, CDR2 SVGAGI, per germline (reference sequence). CDR3 length: 15 amino acids. The V and J ends lost 5 bases and 1 base respectively, with 11 bases between them. The CDR3: CASSPHILNTGELFF. The CDR3 DNA is TGTGCCAGCAGTCCCCACATCTTGAACACCGGGGAGCTGTTTTTT.

The V gene is TRBV5-6, the J gene TRBJ2-1; D uncertain. The germline V gene encodes CDR1 SGHDT and CDR2 YYEEEE. The CDR3 spans 14 residues. Trimming stripped 0 bases from V and 3 bases from J, with 7 bases between. CDR3 sequence: CASSLVFSYNEQFF. The CDR3 DNA sequence: TGTGCCAGCAGCTTGGTCTTTAGCTACAATGAGCAGTTCTTC. Using reference TRBV5-6 and TRBJ2-1 for the parts outside the CDR3, the full variable domain is DAGVTQSPTHLIKTRGQQVTLRCSPKSGHDTVSWYQQALGQGPQFIFQYYEEEERQRGNFPDRFSGHQFPNYSSELNVNALLLGDSALYLCASSLVFSYNEQFFGPGTRLTVL.

The V call is TRBV24-1, the J call TRBJ1-5; unclear D gene. V gave up 4 bases and J gave up 0 bases, with 6 bases separating them. This CDR3 spans 14 amino acids. Germline lookup yields CDR1 KGHDR and CDR2 SFDVKD. The CDR3 loop reads CATSEDTSNQPQHF. CDR3 bases: TGTGCCACCAGTGAAGACACTAGCAATCAGCCCCAGCATTTT.

The chain couples TRBV6-2 or TRBV6-3 to TRBJ2-5, with 11 bases that match TRBD2. The length of the CDR3 is 18 residues. Germline V lookup: CDR1 MNHEY, CDR2 SVGEGT. The junction had 10 bases not matched to a gene; V was cut back by 2 bases and J by 2 bases. This chain's CDR3 is CASSYQTSGKKKQETQYF. The CDR3 nucleotides are TGTGCCAGCAGTTACCAGACTAGCGGGAAGAAAAAGCAAGAGACCCAGTACTTC.

This chain's CDR3 is CASSQDRMGARTAEAFF. CDR3 in DNA: TGTGCCAGCAGCCAAGATAGGATGGGGGCGAGAACGGCTGAAGCTTTCTTT. This chain connects TRBV3-1 (or the pseudogene TRBV3-2) to TRBJ1-1; possibly TRBD1 for D (6 bases). The ends were cut back, 0 bases at V and 6 bases at J, with 20 bases in the middle. This CDR3 has 17 amino acids. CDR1 is LGHDT and CDR2 is YNNKEL in the germline V gene (reference sequence).

The chain recombines TRBV28 with TRBJ1-4; 7 nucleotides match TRBD1. V shed 3 bases and J 8 bases; nucleotides not matched to a gene: 6. Germline loops: CDR1 MDHEN, CDR2 SYDVKM. The CDR3 contains 14 residues. The chain's CDR3 is CASSFKGAGEKLFF. The CDR3 DNA sequence: TGTGCCAGCAGTTTTAAGGGGGCCGGGGAAAAACTGTTTTTT.

The chain employs TRBV4-3 and TRBJ2-4; TRBD2 might be the D (7 bases). In germline, CDR1 is LGHNA, CDR2 YSLEER. The CDR3 has 16 amino acids. Trimming removed 0 bases from V and 6 bases from J, with 15 bases in between. The CDR3 DNA reads as TGCGCCAGCAGCCAAGATGGGGGCAGGACTAGAAACATTCAGTACTTC. It specifies CASSQDGGRTRNIQYF.

The V call is TRBV28, the J call TRBJ1-2; TRBD1 is a possible D gene (6 bases). The CDR3 is 15 amino acids. Germline V gene data show CDR1 as MDHEN and CDR2 as SYDVKM. V lost 7 bases to trimming and J lost 4 bases, with 19 bases between them. CDR3 sequence (DNA): TGTGCCAGCACCCCGACCACGGGGGGCGCCTATGGCTACACCTTC. Its translation: CASTPTTGGAYGYTF.

The chain carries TRBV7-3 and TRBJ2-1; TRBD2 might be the D (6 bases). CDR1 SGHTA and CDR2 FQGTGA come from the germline V gene. This CDR3 has 14 amino acids. The germline V and J ends were trimmed by 0 bases and 8 bases, with 11 bases remaining between them. CDR3 protein: CASSLTPGVDEQFF. CDR3 in DNA: TGTGCCAGCAGCTTAACCCCGGGGGTAGATGAGCAGTTCTTC.

This chain links TRBV18 with TRBJ2-5; 7 nucleotides agree with TRBD2. With V trimmed by 3 bases and J by 1 base, 5 bases remained unmatched. CDR1 KGHSH and CDR2 LQKENI come from the germline V gene. This CDR3 is built from 15 residues. The CDR3 sequence: CASSPPSSGQETQYF. CDR3 nucleotides: TGTGCCAGCTCACCCCCGTCTAGCGGCCAAGAGACCCAGTACTTC.

The chain combines TRBV4-2 with TRBJ2-7; D unresolved. Deletions cut 3 bases from V and 2 bases from J, with 5 bases between. This CDR3 comprises 12 residues. The germline V gene encodes CDR1 LGHNA and CDR2 YNFKEQ. The CDR3 loop reads CASSHLTYEQYF. The CDR3 nucleotides read TGTGCCAGCAGCCACCTTACCTACGAGCAGTACTTC.

V gene TRBV18 combines with J gene TRBJ2-7; the match to TRBD1 covers 9 bases. CDR1 and CDR2 from the germline V gene are KGHSH and LQKENI. The CDR3 runs 15 residues. Unmatched junction bases numbered 5, after V lost 5 bases and J lost 0 bases. CDR3: CASSSGQGSSYEQYF. The CDR3 coding sequence is TGTGCCAGCTCATCGGGACAGGGTAGCTCCTACGAGCAGTACTTC.

In DNA form, the CDR3 reads TGTGCCAGCAGTTTAATAGGCAGGGCGGAGACCCAGTACTTC. This translates into CASSLIGRAETQYF. The J gene is TRBJ2-5, the V gene TRBV28, with D perhaps matching TRBD1 (5 bases). The CDR3 spans 14 residues. Per germline, CDR1 MDHEN and CDR2 SYDVKM. The V and J ends lost 2 bases and 5 bases respectively, with 12 bases between them.

The genes are TRBV3-1 (or the pseudogene TRBV3-2) and TRBJ1-5; tentative D call: TRBD1 (6 bases). The CDR3 totals 15 residues. V lost 3 bases and J lost 1, with 10 bases in between. CDR1 LGHDT and CDR2 YNNKEL come from the germline V gene (reference sequence). CDR3 amino acids: CASSQDTGSNQPQHF. Here the CDR3 DNA reads TGTGCCAGCAGCCAGGATACAGGGAGCAATCAGCCCCAGCATTTT.

With regard to this clone: Different DNA sequences within this sample yield the same CDR3. CDR3 loop: CASSLEGSGSTDTQYF. The CDR3 DNA is TGCGCCAGCAGCTTGGAGGGTAGCGGCAGCACAGATACGCAGTATTTT. The rearrangement joins TRBV5-1 to TRBJ2-3; possibly TRBD2 for D (6 bases). The CDR3 extends over 16 amino acids. Trimming removed 0 bases at V and 0 bases at J, with 11 bases between. Germline assignment: CDR1 SGHRS and CDR2 YFSETQ.

The chain is built from TRBV19 and TRBJ1-2, with 9 bases that match TRBD1. CDR1 LNHDA and CDR2 SQIVND come from the germline V gene (reference sequence). The CDR3 totals 18 residues. The junction had 15 bases not matched to a gene; V was cut back by 7 bases and J by 0 bases. The CDR3 spells CASNTPNRGHPTNYGYTF. The CDR3 DNA sequence: TGTGCCAGTAATACCCCCAACAGGGGGCACCCGACTAACTATGGCTACACCTTC.

The chain combines TRBV7-8 with TRBJ2-6; possible D gene TRBD1, 7 bases. The CDR3 contains 19 residues. V gave up 0 bases and J gave up 0 bases, with 15 bases separating them. Germline values: CDR1 SGHVS, CDR2 FQNEAQ. The DNA of the CDR3 is TGTGCCAGCAGCTTAGCGTCGGCCAGGGGGGTCTCTGGGGCCAACGTCCTGACTTTC. Translated, it gives CASSLASARGVSGANVLTF.

The chain links TRBV20-1 to TRBJ1-5; D is unclear. CDR1 is DFQATT, CDR2 SNEGSKA, per germline (reference sequence). Trimming removed 3 bases at V and 7 bases at J, with 13 bases between. This CDR3 spans 13 amino acids. This CDR3 reads CSASSAVRQPQHF. CDR3 DNA: TGCAGTGCTAGTAGCGCAGTTAGACAGCCCCAGCATTTT.

This sequence joins TRBV18 and TRBJ1-3; TRBD1 matches 10 bases. The CDR3 contains 16 residues. CDR1 and CDR2 from the germline V gene are KGHSH and LQKENI. The J segment lost 2 bases and the V segment lost 1 base, leaving 2 bases of the junction unmatched. CDR3 DNA sequence: TGTGCCAGCTCACCACTAGGGACAGGGGCTGGAAACACCATATATTTT. Translating it yields CASSPLGTGAGNTIYF.

The chain couples TRBV29-1 to TRBJ2-6, with D maybe TRBD2 (6 bases). CDR1 is SQVTM and CDR2 is ANQGSEA in the germline V gene. The CDR3 totals 18 residues. Trimming took off 0 bases at V and 0 bases at J, with 15 bases between the two ends. CDR3 loop: CSVEDPGDEHSGANVLTF. The CDR3, as DNA: TGCAGCGTTGAAGATCCGGGGGACGAACACTCTGGGGCCAACGTCCTGACTTTC.

This rearrangement joins TRBV28 to TRBJ2-3; D might be TRBD2 (6 bases). V was cut by 5 bases and J by 8 bases, with 14 bases left in between. CDR3 length equals 13 residues. CDR1 is MDHEN, CDR2 SYDVKM, per germline. The CDR3 reads CASSPNLAVTQYF. The CDR3 DNA reads TGTGCCAGCAGTCCCAACTTAGCGGTTACGCAGTATTTT.

This chain uses TRBV19 with TRBJ1-5, with 8 bases fitting TRBD1. The length of the CDR3 is 15 residues. The junction had 6 bases not matched to a gene; V was cut back by 8 bases and J by 0 bases. CDR1 is LNHDA and CDR2 is SQIVND in the germline V gene (reference sequence). This CDR3 is CASGDRPYSNQPQHF. CDR3 coding DNA: TGTGCCAGTGGGGACAGGCCTTATAGCAATCAGCCCCAGCATTTT.